The rows below give T cell receptor beta chains drawn from one sample of a study of cytomegalovirus exposure and HLA in healthy donors. Only in-frame clones appear in the TCRdb table, and some are missing; sequencing was by immunoSEQ multiplex PCR. In the table there are 150,000 to 200,000 clones, more than 65% of which are singletons. The sample comprised PBMCs. Receptors were obtained from a woman between 25 and 40 years old in good health and CMV-seropositive. Both conserved end residues are part of each CDR3. Fields, in order: D gene, V gene, J gene, CDR3 protein, CDR3 DNA. The D gene is left open where the match is weak.

d_call: .
v_call: TRBV6-6
j_call: TRBJ2-7
cdr3_aa: CASSPNVLSTGHEQYF
cdr3_nt: TGTGCCAGCAGCCCGAACGTCCTTTCGACAGGCCACGAGCAGTACTTC

d_call: TRBD1
v_call: TRBV5-6
j_call: TRBJ2-7
cdr3_aa: CASSLQGYLYEQYF
cdr3_nt: TGTGCCAGCAGCTTACAGGGGTACCTCTACGAGCAGTACTTC

d_call: TRBD1
v_call: TRBV10-3
j_call: TRBJ2-7
cdr3_aa: CAISDDRGNYEQYF
cdr3_nt: TGTGCCATCAGTGACGACAGGGGTAATTACGAGCAGTACTTC

d_call: .
v_call: TRBV5-6
j_call: TRBJ2-5
cdr3_aa: CASSAAGNSETQYF
cdr3_nt: TGTGCCAGCAGCGCCGCAGGGAACTCGGAGACCCAGTACTTC

d_call: TRBD1
v_call: TRBV29-1
j_call: TRBJ2-3
cdr3_aa: CSVIDRDVTDTQYF
cdr3_nt: TGCAGCGTTATCGACAGGGATGTCACAGATACGCAGTATTTT

d_call: TRBD2
v_call: TRBV10-2
j_call: TRBJ2-1
cdr3_aa: CASSASGRFDEQFF
cdr3_nt: TGCGCCAGCAGTGCTAGCGGGAGATTCGATGAGCAGTTCTTC

d_call: .
v_call: TRBV11-3
j_call: TRBJ1-1
cdr3_aa: CASSLSRATEAFF
cdr3_nt: TGTGCCAGCAGCTTAAGCAGGGCGACTGAAGCTTTCTTT

d_call: TRBD2
v_call: TRBV6-6
j_call: TRBJ2-7
cdr3_aa: CASSYEPSGIYEQYF
cdr3_nt: TGTGCCAGCAGTTACGAGCCTAGCGGCATCTACGAGCAGTACTTC

d_call: TRBD1
v_call: TRBV14
j_call: TRBJ2-7
cdr3_aa: CASSREGAEQYF
cdr3_nt: TGTGCCAGCAGCCGCGAGGGGGCCGAGCAGTACTTC

d_call: TRBD2
v_call: TRBV27
j_call: TRBJ2-4
cdr3_aa: CASSLISWGGIQYF
cdr3_nt: TGTGCCAGCAGTTTAATTTCCTGGGGGGGAATTCAGTACTTC